This T cell receptor (beta chain) was captured in a study of blood T cell repertoires in COVID-19. Data came from immunoSEQ multiplex PCR; TCRdb stores just in-frame clones and leaves some out. The sample lists about 120,000 clones, roughly nine tenths occurring once. The CDR3 runs to 12 residues. Trimming left V 3 bases short and J 6 bases short, with 8 bases between. Germline V lookup: CDR1 MDHEN, CDR2 SYDVKM. The chain joins TRBV28 to TRBJ1-1, with D unclear. The receptor was isolated from a man in his 70s with active or convalescent COVID-19. Sequencing used peripheral blood. CDR3 residues: CASSFGGAEAFF. The CDR3 DNA sequence: TGTGCCAGCAGTTTCGGCGGGGCTGAAGCTTTCTTT.